The 26 T cell receptor beta chains below were found in one sample sequenced in a study of T cell changes during pregnancy in multiple sclerosis. The assay was immunoSEQ multiplex PCR, and TCRdb's table has in-frame clones only and misses some. The table records 20,000 to 25,000 clones, about 89% of them present only once. The sample consisted of CD8+ T cells from peripheral blood mononuclear cells, taken in the first trimester of pregnancy. The receptors derive from a female donor with multiple sclerosis, enrolled in a pregnancy study.

V and J are TRBV7-9 and TRBJ2-7; no reliable D call. V lost 5 bases and J lost 0, with 8 bases in between. Germline values: CDR1 SEHNR, CDR2 FQNEAQ (reference sequence). The CDR3 sequence is 13 residues long. The CDR3 is CASSPLDSYEQYF. The CDR3 DNA follows: TGTGCCAGCAGCCCACTCGACTCCTACGAGCAGTACTTC.

To note about this clone: This sample includes further DNA sequences coding for the same CDR3. V gene TRBV7-9 combines with J gene TRBJ2-3; 11 bases are shared with TRBD2. With V trimmed by 4 bases and J by 0 bases, 0 bases remained unmatched. CDR1 and CDR2 (germline): SEHNR, FQNEAQ (reference sequence). CDR3 length equals 15 residues. The CDR3 nucleotides are TGTGCCAGCAGCTGGACTAGCGGGAGCACAGATACGCAGTATTTT. This sequence encodes CASSWTSGSTDTQYF.

V and J are TRBV5-1 and TRBJ2-7; 8 bases are shared with TRBD2. Germline V gene data show CDR1 as SGHRS and CDR2 as YFSETQ. Trimming removed 4 bases from V and 0 bases from J; junction bases left unmatched: 3. The CDR3 covers 14 residues. CDR3 loop: CASSIAGSSYEQYF. CDR3 DNA sequence: TGCGCCAGCAGCATAGCGGGAAGCTCCTACGAGCAGTACTTC.

The chain employs TRBV15 and TRBJ2-5; 7 bases fit TRBD2. The CDR3 is 14 residues long. The V gene's germline CDR1 is LNHNV and CDR2 YYDKDF (reference sequence). After removal of 5 bases from V and 2 bases from J, the junction contained 5 bases not matched to a gene. CDR3 nucleotide sequence: TGTGCCACCAGCGGGGGGGGAGAGCAAGAGACCCAGTACTTC. Protein product: CATSGGGEQETQYF.

The chain has TRBV27 and TRBJ1-2, with D maybe TRBD1 (5 bases). This CDR3 has 15 residues. V was cut by 6 bases and J by 2 bases, with 16 bases left in between. In germline, CDR1 is MNHEY, CDR2 SMNVEV (reference sequence). CDR3 DNA sequence: TGTGCCAGCAGCCTAACAGGAGACCGAAACTATGGCTACACCTTC. It translates to CASSLTGDRNYGYTF.

As concerns this clone: A read error may account for a junction end that differs from germline. The DNA of the CDR3 is TGTGCTAGCAGCTTATGGGGGGGAAGCGGGAGCTACGAGCAGTACTTC. Amino acids: CASSLWGGSGSYEQYF. The V call is TRBV7-7, the J call TRBJ2-7, with 8 bases matching TRBD2. In germline, CDR1 is SSHAT, CDR2 FNYEAQ (reference sequence). CDR3 length: 16 amino acids.

This chain uses TRBV4-1 with TRBJ2-2; D is possibly TRBD1 (5 bases). The CDR3 is made up of 15 amino acids. The germline V gene encodes CDR1 MGHRA and CDR2 YSYEKL. Trimming pared 1 base from V and 1 base from J, leaving 7 bases between. This CDR3 reads CASSQVGQNTGELFF. The CDR3 DNA reads as TGCGCCAGCAGCCAAGTGGGGCAGAACACCGGGGAGCTGTTTTTT.

The chain has TRBV5-1 and TRBJ2-7; a weak D match, TRBD1 (5 bases). This CDR3 region has 14 residues. V shed 2 bases and J shed 2 bases, with 11 bases lying between them. Germline V gives CDR1 SGHRS, CDR2 YFSETQ. The DNA for the CDR3 is TGCGCCAGCAGCTTATCGCCAGGGACCTACGAGCAGTACTTC. This codes for CASSLSPGTYEQYF.

The chain employs TRBV27 and TRBJ1-4, with 10 bases aligning to TRBD1. J lost 7 bases, V lost 5 bases, and 13 bases had no gene match. The CDR3 is 17 residues long. Germline V gene sequence: CDR1 MNHEY, CDR2 SMNVEV (reference sequence). CDR3 bases: TGTGCCAGCAGTCCACCCCCGAGGACAGGGGGAAGTGAAAAACTGTTTTTT. Amino acids: CASSPPPRTGGSEKLFF.

J is TRBJ1-2 and V is TRBV18; 8 nucleotides match TRBD1. This CDR3 has 14 residues. Germline values: CDR1 KGHSH, CDR2 LQKENI. The junction had 5 bases not matched to a gene; V was cut back by 5 bases and J by 3 bases. CDR3 DNA sequence: TGTGCCAGCTCAGATCAGGGGGCGGACTATGGCTACACCTTC. Translated: CASSDQGADYGYTF. The complete variable domain, with remaining parts taken from reference TRBV18 and TRBJ1-2, reads NAGVMQNPRHLVRRRGQEARLRCSPMKGHSHVYWYRQLPEEGLKFMVYLQKENIIDESGMPKERFSAEFPKEGPSILRIQQVVRGDSAAYFCASSDQGADYGYTFGSGTRLTVV.

The chain joins TRBV29-1 to TRBJ2-7, with a tentative D call TRBD1 (5 bases). Trimming shortened V by 7 bases and J by 4 bases, and 11 bases separated the two germline ends. The CDR3 spans 11 residues. CDR1 and CDR2 from the germline V gene are SQVTM and ANQGSEA. CDR3 in amino acids: CSGVRDYEQYF. CDR3 in DNA: TGCAGCGGCGTCAGGGATTACGAGCAGTACTTC.

The gene calls are TRBV5-4 and TRBJ2-1, with 10 positions matching TRBD1. After removal of 3 bases from V and 2 bases from J, the junction contained 11 bases not matched to a gene. Germline assignment: CDR1 SGHNT and CDR2 YYREEE (reference sequence). CDR3 size: 18 residues. CDR3 sequence (DNA): TGTGCCAGCAGCTCCGGACAGGGGGACCCACTACCCTACAATGAGCAGTTCTTC. Encoded protein: CASSSGQGDPLPYNEQFF.

The chain employs TRBV10-2 and TRBJ2-3; a possible D gene is TRBD2 (5 bases). V shed 2 bases and J shed 1 base, with 10 bases lying between them. The CDR3 extends over 15 amino acids. The V gene's germline CDR1 is WSHSY and CDR2 SAAADI. The CDR3 loop is CASSEGVGGTDTQYF. CDR3 nucleotides: TGCGCCAGCAGTGAGGGTGTCGGGGGCACAGATACGCAGTATTTT.

The CDR3 DNA sequence: TGTGCCAGCAGGCCCACGGGGGAAAGGGGTTCCTACGAGCAGTACTTC. Its protein is CASRPTGERGSYEQYF. The chain is built from TRBV28 and TRBJ2-7; D might be TRBD2 (6 bases). This CDR3 region has 16 residues. The V and J ends lost 6 bases and 1 base respectively, with 19 bases between them. Germline lookup yields CDR1 MDHEN and CDR2 SYDVKM. Looking up the rest from reference TRBV28 and TRBJ2-7 gives the full variable domain: DVKVTQSSRYLVKRTGEKVFLECVQDMDHENMFWYRQDPGLGLRLIYFSYDVKMKEKGDIPEGYSVSREKKERFSLILESASTNQTSMYLCASRPTGERGSYEQYFGPGTRLTVT.

The V and J genes are TRBV6-1 and TRBJ2-7; tentative D call: TRBD2 (5 bases). Germline-derived CDR1 and CDR2 are MNHNS and SASEGT. V was pared by 0 bases and J by 3 bases, with 12 bases between. This CDR3 is 15 amino acids long. Here the CDR3 DNA reads TGTGCCAGCAGTGAAGCGAGACTACAGAACTACGAGCAGTACTTC. It translates to CASSEARLQNYEQYF.

The chain recombines TRBV5-6 with TRBJ1-2, with 11 bases that match TRBD1. Trimming took 5 bases from V and 1 from J; bases not matched to a gene: 13. This CDR3 has 18 amino acids. Germline V gene data show CDR1 as SGHDT and CDR2 as YYEEEE. The CDR3 DNA sequence: TGTGCCAGCAGTTTGCCGGGACAGGGGGTTTTGGATAACTATGGCTACACCTTC. Its translation: CASSLPGQGVLDNYGYTF. Filled out from reference TRBV5-6 and TRBJ1-2, the complete variable domain reads DAGVTQSPTHLIKTRGQQVTLRCSPKSGHDTVSWYQQALGQGPQFIFQYYEEEERQRGNFPDRFSGHQFPNYSSELNVNALLLGDSALYLCASSLPGQGVLDNYGYTFGSGTRLTVV.

The chain uses TRBV7-2 and TRBJ2-7; D perhaps matches TRBD2 (5 bases). Germline V gene lookup returns CDR1 SGHTA and CDR2 FQGNSA. V was pared by 5 bases and J by 6 bases, with 17 bases between. The CDR3 contains 14 residues. CDR3 nucleotides: TGTGCCAGCAGCCACGCTACTAGGAGAAGCGAGCAGTACTTC. Translated, it gives CASSHATRRSEQYF.

This chain uses TRBV19 with TRBJ2-5; 7 bases match TRBD1. There are 15 residues in the CDR3. Germline CDR1 reads LNHDA; CDR2 reads SQIVND (reference sequence). J gave up 4 bases and V 5 bases, and 10 bases lay outside the gene matches. The CDR3 DNA sequence: TGTGCCAGTAGTCCAGGGACAGTAGTAGGAGAGACCCAGTACTTC. Amino acids: CASSPGTVVGETQYF.

The chain combines TRBV6-6 with TRBJ2-3; D not resolved. Germline loops: CDR1 MNHNY, CDR2 SVGAGI (reference sequence). The ends were cut back, 5 bases at V and 1 base at J, with 7 bases in the middle. This CDR3 is 13 amino acids long. The CDR3 DNA reads as TGTGCCAGCAGTCCCTTAGGCACAGATACGCAGTATTTT. It codes for CASSPLGTDTQYF.

This clone was observed once. The chain recombines TRBV7-6 with TRBJ2-1, with 11 bases aligning to TRBD2. The CDR3 sequence is 18 residues long. V was clipped by 3 bases and J by 4 bases; unmatched bases: 11. The V gene's germline CDR1 is SGHVS and CDR2 FNYEAQ. The CDR3 reads CASSLDPGLAEIYNEQFF. The CDR3 bases are TGTGCCAGCAGCTTGGATCCGGGACTAGCGGAGATATACAATGAGCAGTTCTTC.

This chain uses TRBV18 with TRBJ2-5; D might be TRBD2 (5 bases). The germline CDR1 and CDR2 sequences are KGHSH and LQKENI. This CDR3 is 14 amino acids long. Trimming stripped 4 bases from V and 2 bases from J, with 11 bases between. CDR3 DNA sequence: TGTGCCAGCTCACGCGGACCGGGACAAGAGACCCAGTACTTC. It is translated as CASSRGPGQETQYF.

This sequence joins TRBV4-3 and TRBJ2-3; possibly TRBD2 for D (6 bases). The CDR3 consists of 16 residues. CDR1 and CDR2 from the germline V gene are LGHNA and YSLEER. V lost 0 bases and J lost 3, with 13 bases in between. This CDR3 is CASSQEVGGLTDTQYF. DNA for the CDR3: TGCGCCAGCAGCCAAGAAGTGGGAGGTTTGACAGATACGCAGTATTTT.

The chain is built from TRBV6-1 and TRBJ2-7; 9 positions match TRBD2. The V gene end was trimmed by 2 bases and the J gene end by 3 bases; junction bases not matched to a gene: 5. Germline V gene data show CDR1 as MNHNS and CDR2 as SASEGT. CDR3 length: 15 residues. DNA for the CDR3: TGTGCCAGCAGTGAACTCAGCGGGGGGAACTACGAGCAGTACTTC. It is translated as CASSELSGGNYEQYF.

V is TRBV9 and J is TRBJ2-2, with 7 positions matching TRBD1. V shed 4 bases and J 3 bases; nucleotides not matched to a gene: 9. From germline, CDR1 is SGDLS and CDR2 YYNGEE. This CDR3 is 16 amino acids long. CDR3 bases: TGTGCCAGCAGCACTCGGGACAGTTATGACACCGGGGAGCTGTTTTTT. The encoded protein is CASSTRDSYDTGELFF.

The chain couples TRBV29-1 to TRBJ2-5; 7 positions match TRBD1. With V trimmed by 6 bases and J by 4 bases, 8 bases remained unmatched. The CDR3 contains 13 residues. Germline lookup yields CDR1 SQVTM and CDR2 ANQGSEA. The CDR3 here is CSVPTGLVETQYF. The CDR3 DNA is TGCAGCGTCCCGACAGGGCTCGTAGAGACCCAGTACTTC.

The genes are TRBV7-9 and TRBJ2-1, with 8 bases fitting TRBD1. Per the germline V gene, CDR1 is SEHNR and CDR2 is FQNEAQ (reference sequence). The CDR3 runs 16 residues. Trimming removed 5 bases from V and 7 bases from J; junction bases left unmatched: 13. The DNA of the CDR3 is TGTGCCAGCAGCGACAGGGGCCTCCCCCACTTAAATGAGCAGTTCTTC. Translating it yields CASSDRGLPHLNEQFF.